This T cell receptor beta chain was documented in a study of PD-L1 blockade in urothelial cancer. Trimming removed 0 bases from V and 5 bases from J, with 8 bases in between. Per germline, CDR1 SGHRS and CDR2 YFSETQ. This CDR3 has 14 residues. Data came from immunoSEQ multiplex PCR; TCRdb stores just in-frame clones and leaves some out. Of under 130,000 clones in the sample, about 85% were seen once. Patients each gave 1 to 8 samples, pretreatment and on-treatment. The TCR sequence derives from a man aged 50 or older with urothelial cancer. The chain links TRBV5-1 to TRBJ1-4; D gene uncertain. The sequenced sample was PBMCs, obtained around atezolizumab (anti-PD-L1) treatment. The CDR3 sequence is CASSLVFANEKLFF. The CDR3 nucleotides read TGCGCCAGCAGCTTGGTTTTTGCGAATGAAAAACTGTTTTTT.